This passage covers 16 T cell receptor beta chains from one sample sequenced in a study of blood T cell repertoires in COVID-19. Only in-frame clones appear in the TCRdb table, and some are missing; sequencing was by immunoSEQ multiplex PCR. The table records 290,000 or so clones, about nine tenths of them present only once. The sequencing input was peripheral blood. These receptors originate from a woman in her 30s with COVID-19, enrolled during active disease.

Only a few counts were recorded for this clone. The chain uses TRBV6-6 and TRBJ1-1; D is ambiguous. The V gene's germline CDR1 is MNHNY and CDR2 SVGAGI (reference sequence). The CDR3 is 13 residues long. V lost 4 bases and J 1 base, leaving 7 bases between the germline ends. For the CDR3, the DNA is TGTGCCAGCAGTTCCCGGGAGAACACTGAAGCTTTCTTT. Amino acids: CASSSRENTEAFF.

This clone has just one count. The rearrangement uses TRBV4-1 and TRBJ2-1; D is possibly TRBD2 (6 bases). This CDR3 is 13 amino acids long. The V end was cut by 8 bases, the J end by 5 bases, with 13 bases between. Germline CDR1 and CDR2: MGHRA and YSYEKL. CDR3 in amino acids: CASPQAGNNEQFF. CDR3 bases: TGCGCCAGCCCCCAGGCGGGAAACAATGAGCAGTTCTTC.

V usage is TRBV7-9 and J usage is TRBJ1-4, with a weak D call TRBD1 (6 bases). This CDR3 contains 16 residues. Trimming removed 0 bases at V and 2 bases at J, with 10 bases between. CDR1 is SEHNR, CDR2 FQNEAQ, per germline (reference sequence). The CDR3 sequence: CASSLARTATNEKLFF. In DNA, the CDR3 is TGTGCCAGCAGCTTAGCGAGGACAGCTACTAATGAAAAACTGTTTTTT. Supplemented by reference TRBV7-9 and TRBJ1-4, the full variable domain reads DTGVSQNPRHKITKRGQNVTFRCDPISEHNRLYWYRQTLGQGPEFLTYFQNEAQLEKSRLLSDRFSAERPKGSFSTLEIQRTEQGDSAMYLCASSLARTATNEKLFFGSGTQLSVL.

The genes are TRBV28 and TRBJ1-6; the D is unclear. V lost 3 bases and J 0 bases, leaving 15 bases between the germline ends. Germline CDR1 MDHEN, CDR2 SYDVKM. This CDR3 has 18 amino acids. CDR3 residues: CASSLAGPRSSYNSPLHF. In nucleotides, the CDR3 is TGTGCCAGCAGTTTGGCGGGCCCAAGGAGCTCCTATAATTCACCCCTCCACTTT.

The chain uses TRBV5-1 and TRBJ1-1; the D is unclear. CDR3 length: 14 residues. The V gene lost 4 bases and the J gene lost 3 bases, with 13 bases spanning the gap. Germline V lookup: CDR1 SGHRS, CDR2 YFSETQ. The CDR3 protein is CASSLREAHTEAFF. The CDR3 DNA is TGCGCCAGCAGCCTCCGGGAGGCGCACACTGAAGCTTTCTTT.

The genes are TRBV7-8 and TRBJ2-1; 16 nucleotides line up with TRBD2. V lost 4 bases to trimming and J lost 8 bases; unmatched junction nucleotides: 11. Germline CDR1 and CDR2: SGHVS and FQNEAQ. This CDR3 is built from 18 residues. CDR3 amino acids: CASSSGLAGGLGLDEQFF. CDR3 nucleotides: TGTGCCAGCAGCTCGGGACTAGCGGGAGGGCTTGGACTGGATGAGCAGTTCTTC.

The sample holds many counts of this clone. V and J are TRBV10-3 and TRBJ2-2, with 14 bases matching TRBD2. The CDR3 has 15 amino acids. The V segment lost 7 bases and the J segment 6 bases; nucleotides outside the gene matches: 4. CDR1 and CDR2 (germline): ENHRY, SYGVKD. The CDR3 sequence is CAIKGTSGRAGELFF. In DNA form, the CDR3 reads TGTGCCATCAAGGGGACTAGCGGGAGAGCCGGGGAGCTGTTTTTT.

V is TRBV11-2 and J is TRBJ1-1; 7 nucleotides agree with TRBD1. V lost 5 bases and J lost 5; bases outside the gene matches: 8. The CDR3 length is 14 residues. CDR1 is SGHAT, CDR2 FQNNGV, per germline. CDR3 loop: CASSPDRVKTEAFF. CDR3 sequence (DNA): TGTGCCAGCAGCCCAGACAGGGTAAAGACTGAAGCTTTCTTT.

The chain links TRBV27 to TRBJ2-1, with a tentative D call TRBD1 (6 bases). The CDR3 spans 13 residues. Trimming removed 6 bases from V and 4 bases from J, with 10 bases in between. From germline, CDR1 is MNHEY and CDR2 SMNVEV (reference sequence). CDR3 region: CASSSQGYNEQFF. In DNA form, the CDR3 reads TGTGCCAGCAGCTCACAGGGATACAATGAGCAGTTCTTC.

The genes are TRBV2 and TRBJ2-7; 14 bases match TRBD2. CDR3 length equals 18 residues. CDR1 SNHLY and CDR2 FYNNEI come from the germline V gene. V lost 6 bases and J lost 2; bases outside the gene matches: 12. The CDR3 coding sequence is TGTGCCAGCAGATTCCTGACTAGCGGGAGGGATAAAACCTACGAGCAGTACTTC. This gives the protein CASRFLTSGRDKTYEQYF.

J is TRBJ2-5 and V is TRBV19; D is perhaps TRBD1 (6 bases). Looked up from germline, CDR1 is LNHDA and CDR2 is SQIVND (reference sequence). This CDR3 comprises 16 residues. Trimming left V 1 base short and J 5 bases short, with 17 bases between. CDR3 loop: CASSIAGDEPGETQYF. The CDR3 coding sequence is TGTGCCAGTAGTATAGCAGGGGATGAGCCCGGGGAGACCCAGTACTTC.

The chain uses TRBV10-3 and TRBJ1-2; 9 bases fit TRBD1. The CDR3 contains 15 residues. V was pared by 5 bases and J by 2 bases, with 6 bases of the junction left unmatched. Germline V gene lookup returns CDR1 ENHRY and CDR2 SYGVKD. The chain's CDR3 is CAISSSGTGNYGYTF. In nucleotides, the CDR3 is TGTGCCATCAGTTCCTCCGGGACAGGGAACTATGGCTACACCTTC.

V usage is TRBV28 and J usage is TRBJ2-5; D might be TRBD2 (6 bases). This CDR3 is built from 13 residues. Germline V gene data show CDR1 as MDHEN and CDR2 as SYDVKM. Trimming cost V 3 bases and J 5 bases, with 10 bases left between them. The CDR3 DNA follows: TGTGCCAGCAGTTTTGGAGGGAGGGAGACCCAGTACTTC. Its protein product is CASSFGGRETQYF.

About this clone itself: Other DNA sequences in this sample translate to the same CDR3. The genes are TRBV30 and TRBJ2-7, with 8 bases lining up with TRBD1. V lost 3 bases to trimming and J lost 2 bases; unmatched junction nucleotides: 3. The germline CDR1 and CDR2 sequences are GTSNPN and SVGIG (reference sequence). The CDR3 totals 13 residues. CDR3 in DNA: TGTGCCTGGAGCCCGGGACAGGCCTACGAGCAGTACTTC. This translates into CAWSPGQAYEQYF.

This sequence joins TRBV7-9 and TRBJ1-3; possibly TRBD1 for D (5 bases). From germline, CDR1 is SEHNR and CDR2 FQNEAQ (reference sequence). The CDR3 sequence is 15 residues long. V lost 4 bases to trimming and J lost 0 bases, with 10 bases between them. CDR3 sequence: CASSYTTVSGNTIYF. DNA of the CDR3: TGTGCCAGCAGCTACACGACAGTCTCTGGAAACACCATATATTTT.

V and J are TRBV27 and TRBJ1-5, with D hard to call. This CDR3 is built from 16 residues. The V gene lost 6 bases and the J gene lost 0 bases, with 15 bases spanning the gap. Germline CDR1 reads MNHEY; CDR2 reads SMNVEV (reference sequence). The CDR3 spells CASRLRADLSNQPQHF. The CDR3 nucleotides are TGTGCCAGCAGACTGAGGGCAGACCTTAGCAATCAGCCCCAGCATTTT.